The rows below give T cell receptor beta chains drawn from one sample of a study of graft-versus-host responses after intestinal transplantation. TCRdb's copy holds only in-frame clones and misses some; the assay was immunoSEQ multiplex PCR. The data contain under 65,000 clones, roughly 93% of them singletons. Their antigen targets remain unknown. The sequenced sample was unstimulated CD4+ T cells sorted from spleen or lymph node cells, obtained before transplant. The receptors were gathered from a human donor who was the organ donor for an intestinal transplant. The CDR3 runs from the conserved cysteine through the conserved F or W. Fields, in order: J gene, clone size, V gene, D gene, CDR3 DNA, CDR3 protein. The D gene is left open where the match is weak. Only part of the rows carry a size: once, few, many, or a class if the clone is expanded.

j_call: TRBJ2-1; clone_size: .; v_call: TRBV7-7; d_call: TRBD2; cdr3_nt: TGTGCTAGCAGCCCGGTGGCGGGGGGGCCCAATGAGCAGTTCTTC; cdr3_aa: CASSPVAGGPNEQFF
j_call: TRBJ2-5; clone_size: .; v_call: TRBV6-6; d_call: .; cdr3_nt: TGTGCCAGCAGTTGGGGGGCAGAGACCCAGTACTTC; cdr3_aa: CASSWGAETQYF
j_call: TRBJ2-7; clone_size: .; v_call: TRBV27; d_call: TRBD1; cdr3_nt: TGTGCCAGCAGTTTATGGTCCGACAGGGGCCCGTACGAGCAGTACTTC; cdr3_aa: CASSLWSDRGPYEQYF
j_call: TRBJ2-3; clone_size: .; v_call: TRBV7-2; d_call: .; cdr3_nt: TGTGCCAGCAGCTTACTCGGGGCCGATACGCAGTATTTT; cdr3_aa: CASSLLGADTQYF
j_call: TRBJ2-1; clone_size: once; v_call: TRBV10-3; d_call: .; cdr3_nt: TGTGCCATCAGTGGCGCCGCAGATGAGCAGTTCTTC; cdr3_aa: CAISGAADEQFF
j_call: TRBJ1-4; clone_size: .; v_call: TRBV25-1; d_call: .; cdr3_nt: TGTGCCAGCAGTGAATGGGGTGAAAAACTGTTTTTT; cdr3_aa: CASSEWGEKLFF
j_call: TRBJ2-5; clone_size: .; v_call: TRBV7-9; d_call: .; cdr3_nt: TGTGCCAGCAGCTTAGGGGATCGGGCCACGGAGACCCAGTACTTC; cdr3_aa: CASSLGDRATETQYF
j_call: TRBJ1-1; clone_size: .; v_call: TRBV7-2; d_call: TRBD1; cdr3_nt: TGTGCCAGCAGCCTACAGGGGAGGGACACTGAAGCTTTCTTT; cdr3_aa: CASSLQGRDTEAFF
j_call: TRBJ2-3; clone_size: .; v_call: TRBV11-1; d_call: TRBD2; cdr3_nt: TGTGCCAGCAGCGATATCCGGGGGGGCCGCACAGATACGCAGTATTTT; cdr3_aa: CASSDIRGGRTDTQYF
j_call: TRBJ1-5; clone_size: .; v_call: TRBV30; d_call: TRBD1; cdr3_nt: TGTGCCTGGAGCAGGGGGGTCCATCAGCCCCAGCATTTT; cdr3_aa: CAWSRGVHQPQHF
j_call: TRBJ2-7; clone_size: .; v_call: TRBV2; d_call: TRBD2; cdr3_nt: TGTGCCAGCAGCCGATCCTCCGTCGTTTGGGGGGAGGGCGACGAGCAGTACTTC; cdr3_aa: CASSRSSVVWGEGDEQYF
j_call: TRBJ2-3; clone_size: .; v_call: TRBV11-2; d_call: .; cdr3_nt: TGTGCCAGCAGCTTATCCCCCTCCGGGGTCAGAGGGGATACGCAGTATTTT; cdr3_aa: CASSLSPSGVRGDTQYF
j_call: TRBJ2-5; clone_size: once; v_call: TRBV21-1; d_call: .; cdr3_nt: TGTGCCAGCAGCAAAGTTGTCTTTGGCGGGGTGTACCAAGAGACCCAGTACTTC; cdr3_aa: CASSKVVFGGVYQETQYF
j_call: TRBJ2-2; clone_size: .; v_call: TRBV6-4; d_call: .; cdr3_nt: TGTGCCAGCAGTGACTCCTACACCGGGGAGCTGTTTTTT; cdr3_aa: CASSDSYTGELFF
j_call: TRBJ1-2; clone_size: .; v_call: TRBV5-4; d_call: .; cdr3_nt: TGTGCCAGCAGCTTGCCCCACGGGGGGCTAAGAGATGGCTACACCTTC; cdr3_aa: CASSLPHGGLRDGYTF
j_call: TRBJ1-4; clone_size: .; v_call: TRBV10-3; d_call: .; cdr3_nt: TGTGCCATCAGTGAATTCCGTAATGAAAAACTGTTTTTT; cdr3_aa: CAISEFRNEKLFF
j_call: TRBJ1-2; clone_size: .; v_call: TRBV18; d_call: .; cdr3_nt: TGTGCCAGCTCACCAGGGCCAGGCACAAACTATGGCTACACCTTC; cdr3_aa: CASSPGPGTNYGYTF
j_call: TRBJ2-7; clone_size: .; v_call: TRBV6-1; d_call: .; cdr3_nt: TGTGCCAGCAAATTGGGGACAATCTTCTACGAGCAGTACTTC; cdr3_aa: CASKLGTIFYEQYF
j_call: TRBJ2-3; clone_size: .; v_call: TRBV5-1; d_call: TRBD2; cdr3_nt: TGCGCCAGCAGCCGACGCGGTATAGCGGGGTCCGTAACAGCATCCACAGATACGCAGTATTTT; cdr3_aa: CASSRRGIAGSVTASTDTQYF
j_call: TRBJ2-5; clone_size: .; v_call: TRBV6-1; d_call: TRBD1; cdr3_nt: TGTGCCAGCACCATCGGACAGGACGCGACCCAGTACTTC; cdr3_aa: CASTIGQDATQYF
j_call: TRBJ2-5; clone_size: .; v_call: TRBV6-5; d_call: .; cdr3_nt: TGTGCCAGCAGAATCACAGCGACGAAGACCCAGTACTTC; cdr3_aa: CASRITATKTQYF
j_call: TRBJ1-4; clone_size: .; v_call: TRBV7-9; d_call: .; cdr3_nt: TGTGCCAGCAGCTTACGGCAGCGCAATGAAAAACTGTTTTTT; cdr3_aa: CASSLRQRNEKLFF
j_call: TRBJ1-3; clone_size: .; v_call: TRBV18; d_call: TRBD1; cdr3_nt: TGTGCCAGCTCACCTCCTCGGACAGGGGTGATTGCTGGAAACACCATATATTTT; cdr3_aa: CASSPPRTGVIAGNTIYF
j_call: TRBJ1-6; clone_size: few; v_call: TRBV6-5; d_call: .; cdr3_nt: TGTGCCAGCAGTTACGAAATCTCCTATAATTCACCCCTCCACTTT; cdr3_aa: CASSYEISYNSPLHF
j_call: TRBJ2-3; clone_size: .; v_call: TRBV7-9; d_call: TRBD2; cdr3_nt: TGTGCCAGCAGCCCCCTTTTATCCCCTAGCGGGGGGGTCACAGATACGCAGTATTTT; cdr3_aa: CASSPLLSPSGGVTDTQYF
j_call: TRBJ1-5; clone_size: .; v_call: TRBV19; d_call: .; cdr3_nt: TGTGCCAGTAGTATAATTAAGCTCGCTCAGGGTAATCAGCCCCAGCATTTT; cdr3_aa: CASSIIKLAQGNQPQHF
j_call: TRBJ2-7; clone_size: .; v_call: TRBV5-4; d_call: TRBD1; cdr3_nt: TGTGCCAGCAGCCGGGACAGCTACGAGCAGTACTTC; cdr3_aa: CASSRDSYEQYF
j_call: TRBJ1-2; clone_size: .; v_call: TRBV5-1; d_call: .; cdr3_nt: TGCGCCAGCAGCTTGAAGGGAGAACATGGCTACACCTTC; cdr3_aa: CASSLKGEHGYTF
j_call: TRBJ1-6; clone_size: .; v_call: TRBV6-6; d_call: TRBD1; cdr3_nt: TGTGCCAGCAGTTACGCACAGGGGAGCAATTCACCCCTCCACTTT; cdr3_aa: CASSYAQGSNSPLHF
j_call: TRBJ1-5; clone_size: .; v_call: TRBV19; d_call: .; cdr3_nt: TGTGCCAGTAGCCCATACGGCCAGCCCCAGCATTTT; cdr3_aa: CASSPYGQPQHF
j_call: TRBJ2-3; clone_size: .; v_call: TRBV19; d_call: .; cdr3_nt: TGTGCCAGTAGTATTGGGGGATTCACAGATACGCAGTATTTT; cdr3_aa: CASSIGGFTDTQYF
j_call: TRBJ1-2; clone_size: .; v_call: TRBV6-1; d_call: .; cdr3_nt: TGTGCCAGCAGTGCCCAGTTACTTTATGGCTACACCTTC; cdr3_aa: CASSAQLLYGYTF
j_call: TRBJ2-5; clone_size: .; v_call: TRBV5-4; d_call: .; cdr3_nt: TGTGCCAGCAGCTTTAGGGTCAGGGGCGGAGAGACCCAGTACTTC; cdr3_aa: CASSFRVRGGETQYF
j_call: TRBJ2-1; clone_size: .; v_call: TRBV9; d_call: .; cdr3_nt: TGTGCCAGCAGAAGGACTACACGCGGGAATGAGCAGTTCTTC; cdr3_aa: CASRRTTRGNEQFF
j_call: TRBJ2-5; clone_size: .; v_call: TRBV7-3; d_call: .; cdr3_nt: TGTGCCAGCAGCTTGGGATCTAGGAAGGGTCGGGAGACCCAGTACTTC; cdr3_aa: CASSLGSRKGRETQYF
j_call: TRBJ2-5; clone_size: .; v_call: TRBV5-1; d_call: TRBD2; cdr3_nt: TGCGCCAGCAGCTTACTAGCGGAGACCCAGTACTTC; cdr3_aa: CASSLLAETQYF
j_call: TRBJ2-2; clone_size: .; v_call: TRBV5-4; d_call: TRBD2; cdr3_nt: TGTGCCAGCAGCGCGGGACTAGCCAACACCGGGGAGCTATTTTTT; cdr3_aa: CASSAGLANTGELFF
j_call: TRBJ2-7; clone_size: .; v_call: TRBV20-1; d_call: .; cdr3_nt: TGCAGTGCTAGACTAGCCTACGAGCAGTACTTC; cdr3_aa: CSARLAYEQYF
j_call: TRBJ2-3; clone_size: .; v_call: TRBV5-1; d_call: .; cdr3_nt: TGCGCCAGCAGCTTGGGTTCGGGCACAGATACGCAGTATTTT; cdr3_aa: CASSLGSGTDTQYF
j_call: TRBJ2-3; clone_size: .; v_call: TRBV4-3; d_call: TRBD2; cdr3_nt: TGCGCCAGCAGCCAAATCCGGGGGGGCCGTGCAGATACGCAGTATTTT; cdr3_aa: CASSQIRGGRADTQYF
j_call: TRBJ1-2; clone_size: .; v_call: TRBV6-1; d_call: .; cdr3_nt: TGTGCCAGCACCATAGGGTATGGCTACACCTTC; cdr3_aa: CASTIGYGYTF
j_call: TRBJ2-4; clone_size: .; v_call: TRBV4-3; d_call: .; cdr3_nt: TGCGCCAGCAGCCAAGAGCTATACAGGGAGGGGGCCAAAAACATTCAGTACTTC; cdr3_aa: CASSQELYREGAKNIQYF
j_call: TRBJ2-3; clone_size: .; v_call: TRBV4-3; d_call: TRBD2; cdr3_nt: TGCGCCAGCAGCCAAGAGGGGACTACGCGAAACACAGATACGCAGTATTTT; cdr3_aa: CASSQEGTTRNTDTQYF
j_call: TRBJ1-2; clone_size: once; v_call: TRBV19; d_call: .; cdr3_nt: TGTGCCAGTAGTCAGGGTAGTCTGGGGAGCACTCATGGCTACACCTTC; cdr3_aa: CASSQGSLGSTHGYTF
j_call: TRBJ1-4; clone_size: .; v_call: TRBV7-9; d_call: .; cdr3_nt: TGTGCCAGCAGCCCCCCCATCCAGCGTGGGGACGAAAAACTGTTTTTT; cdr3_aa: CASSPPIQRGDEKLFF
j_call: TRBJ2-1; clone_size: .; v_call: TRBV10-2; d_call: TRBD1; cdr3_nt: TGCGCCAGCAGAACCGGGACAGTTTCCTACAATGAGCAGTTCTTC; cdr3_aa: CASRTGTVSYNEQFF
j_call: TRBJ2-7; clone_size: .; v_call: TRBV19; d_call: .; cdr3_nt: TGTGCCAGTAGTATCGGGCCCTCCAGCTACGAGCAGTACTTC; cdr3_aa: CASSIGPSSYEQYF
j_call: TRBJ2-1; clone_size: .; v_call: TRBV6-5; d_call: .; cdr3_nt: TGTGCCAGCAGTCGCCGGAGAGGCGAGCAGTTCTTC; cdr3_aa: CASSRRRGEQFF